This T cell receptor beta chain was sequenced in a study of shared clonotypes between healthy human individuals. The data were produced by immunoSEQ multiplex PCR, yet TCRdb's version contains in-frame clones alone and is incomplete. Among around 2,000,000 clones listed, about 93% were seen once. Study results and caveats: Blood alone was sampled, and tissue repertoires likely differ.

CD8 cells regarded as naive lacked CD45RO, were positively chosen for CCR7, and omitted terminally differentiated effector memory CD45RA+ cells. The donors were all Caucasian adults (living in Nashville, Tennessee). On this clone itself: Its antigen remains unknown.

This receptor was taken from a man younger than 30 in good health. Some clones in this sample may be carry-over from other donors' samples. The sequenced sample was naive CD8+ T cells from PBMCs.

The CDR3: CASSLLHESGQGAGEQYF. The CDR3 DNA follows: TGTGCCAGCAGTTTACTACACGAGTCCGGACAGGGGGCGGGCGAGCAGTACTTC. The V gene is TRBV27, the J gene TRBJ2-7; 11 nucleotides line up with TRBD1. In germline, CDR1 is MNHEY, CDR2 SMNVEV (reference sequence). This CDR3 is built from 18 residues. After removal of 2 bases from V and 6 bases from J, the junction contained 15 bases not matched to a gene.